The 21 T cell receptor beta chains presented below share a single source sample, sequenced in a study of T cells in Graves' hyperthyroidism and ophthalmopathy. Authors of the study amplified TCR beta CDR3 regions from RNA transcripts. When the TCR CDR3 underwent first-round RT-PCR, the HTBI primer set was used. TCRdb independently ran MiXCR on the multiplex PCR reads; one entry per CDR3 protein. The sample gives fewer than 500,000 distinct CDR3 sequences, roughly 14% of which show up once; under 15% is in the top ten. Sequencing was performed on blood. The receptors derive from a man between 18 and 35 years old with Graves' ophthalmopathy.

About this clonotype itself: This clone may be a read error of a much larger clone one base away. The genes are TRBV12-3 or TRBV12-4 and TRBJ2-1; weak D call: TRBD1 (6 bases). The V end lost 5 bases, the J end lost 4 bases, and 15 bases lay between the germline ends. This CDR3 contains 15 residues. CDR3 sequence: CASSGYRTAYNEQFF. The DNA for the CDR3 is TGTGCCAGCAGTGGCTATCGGACAGCTTACAATGAGCAGTTCTTC.

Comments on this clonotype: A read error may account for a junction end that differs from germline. This CDR3 is CAGSQVLKTYEQYF. The CDR3 coding sequence is TGTGCCGGCAGCCAAGTACTGAAAACCTACGAGCAGTACTTC. This sequence joins TRBV3-1 and TRBJ2-7; D is unresolved. The CDR3 covers 14 residues. The germline V gene has CDR1 LGHDT and CDR2 YNNKEL (reference sequence).

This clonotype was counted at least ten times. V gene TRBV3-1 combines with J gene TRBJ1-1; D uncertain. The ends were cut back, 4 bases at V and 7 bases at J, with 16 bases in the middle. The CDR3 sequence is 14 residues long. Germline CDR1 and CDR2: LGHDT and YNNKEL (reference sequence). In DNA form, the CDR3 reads TGTGCCAGCAGCCCGCTGGGAAGTTTCGGTGAAGCTTTCTTT. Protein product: CASSPLGSFGEAFF.

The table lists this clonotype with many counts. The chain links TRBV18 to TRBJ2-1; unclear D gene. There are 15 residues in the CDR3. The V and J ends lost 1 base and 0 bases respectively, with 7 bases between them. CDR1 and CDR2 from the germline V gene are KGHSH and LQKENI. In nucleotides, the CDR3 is TGTGCCAGCTCACCACTCCCTAGCTCCTACAATGAGCAGTTCTTC. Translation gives CASSPLPSSYNEQFF.

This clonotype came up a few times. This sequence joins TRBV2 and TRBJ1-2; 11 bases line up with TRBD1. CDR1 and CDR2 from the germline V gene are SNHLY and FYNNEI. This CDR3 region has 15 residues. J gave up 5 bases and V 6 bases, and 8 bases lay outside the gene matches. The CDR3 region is CASRAGTGGLYGYTF. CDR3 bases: TGTGCCAGCAGGGCCGGGACAGGGGGTTTGTATGGCTACACCTTC. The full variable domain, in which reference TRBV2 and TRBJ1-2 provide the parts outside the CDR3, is EPEVTQTPSHQVTQMGQEVILRCVPISNHLYFYWYRQILGQKVEFLVSFYNNEISEKSEIFDDQFSVERPDGSNFTLKIRSTKLEDSAMYFCASRAGTGGLYGYTFGSGTRLTVV.

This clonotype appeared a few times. The CDR3 DNA is TGTGCCAGCAGCTCAAGTAGAACCAGTACACTCACTGAAGCTTTCTTT. Encoded protein: CASSSSRTSTLTEAFF. The chain combines TRBV7-9 with TRBJ1-1, with D unclear. The V gene's germline CDR1 is SEHNR and CDR2 FQNEAQ (reference sequence). The CDR3 length is 16 residues. The ends were cut back, 4 bases at V and 4 bases at J, with 19 bases in the middle.

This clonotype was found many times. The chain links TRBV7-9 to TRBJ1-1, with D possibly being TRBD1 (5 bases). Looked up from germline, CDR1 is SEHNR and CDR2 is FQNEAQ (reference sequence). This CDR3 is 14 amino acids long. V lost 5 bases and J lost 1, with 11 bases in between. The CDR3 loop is CASSNRQTNTEAFF. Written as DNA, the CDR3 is TGTGCCAGCAGCAATCGACAGACGAACACTGAAGCTTTCTTT.

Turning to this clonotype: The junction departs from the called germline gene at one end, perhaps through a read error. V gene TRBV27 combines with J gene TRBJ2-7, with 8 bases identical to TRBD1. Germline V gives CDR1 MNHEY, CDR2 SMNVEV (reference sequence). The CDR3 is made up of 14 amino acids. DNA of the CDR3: TGTGCCAGCACCGAGACAGGGGCGTCCTGCGAGCAGTACTTC. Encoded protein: CASTETGASCEQYF.

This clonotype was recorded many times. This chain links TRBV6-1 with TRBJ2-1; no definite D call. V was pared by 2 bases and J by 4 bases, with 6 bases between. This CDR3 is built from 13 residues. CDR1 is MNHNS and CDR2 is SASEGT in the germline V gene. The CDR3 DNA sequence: TGTGCCAGCAGTGAACGAGTATACAATGAGCAGTTCTTC. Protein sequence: CASSERVYNEQFF.

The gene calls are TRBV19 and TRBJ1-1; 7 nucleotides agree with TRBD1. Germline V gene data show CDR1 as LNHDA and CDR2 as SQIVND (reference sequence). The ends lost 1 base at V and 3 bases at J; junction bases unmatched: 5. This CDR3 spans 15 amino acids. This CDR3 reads CASSIAAGGDTEAFF. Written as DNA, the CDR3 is TGTGCCAGTAGTATAGCGGCAGGGGGGGACACTGAAGCTTTCTTT.

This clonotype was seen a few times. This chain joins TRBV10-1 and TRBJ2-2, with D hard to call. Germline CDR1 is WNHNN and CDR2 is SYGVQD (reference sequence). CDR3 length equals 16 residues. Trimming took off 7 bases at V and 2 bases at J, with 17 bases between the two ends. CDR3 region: CASILIRAENTGELFF. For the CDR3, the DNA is TGCGCCAGCATCTTGATTCGGGCAGAAAACACCGGGGAGCTGTTTTTT.

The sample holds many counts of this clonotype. The CDR3 sequence is CSARGGPSNEQFF. The DNA of the CDR3 is TGCAGTGCTAGGGGGGGCCCTTCCAATGAGCAGTTCTTC. The rearrangement uses TRBV20-1 and TRBJ2-1; D may be TRBD1 or TRBD2 (6 bases each). Trimming cost V 3 bases and J 6 bases, with 12 bases left between them. The CDR3 length is 13 residues. Per germline, CDR1 DFQATT and CDR2 SNEGSKA (reference sequence).

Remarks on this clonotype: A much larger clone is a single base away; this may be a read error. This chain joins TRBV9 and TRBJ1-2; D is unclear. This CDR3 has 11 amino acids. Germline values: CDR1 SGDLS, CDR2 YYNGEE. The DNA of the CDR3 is TGTGCCGGCAGCTTAGGTCCTACTTTGTCCTTC. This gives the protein CAGSLGPTLSF.

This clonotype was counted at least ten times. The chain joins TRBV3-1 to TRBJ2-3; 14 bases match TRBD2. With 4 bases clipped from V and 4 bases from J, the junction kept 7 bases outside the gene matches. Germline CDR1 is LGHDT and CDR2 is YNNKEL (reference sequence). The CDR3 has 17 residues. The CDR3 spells CASSPRTSGGPSDTQYF. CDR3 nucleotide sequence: TGTGCCAGCAGCCCGCGGACTAGCGGGGGGCCGTCAGATACGCAGTATTTT.

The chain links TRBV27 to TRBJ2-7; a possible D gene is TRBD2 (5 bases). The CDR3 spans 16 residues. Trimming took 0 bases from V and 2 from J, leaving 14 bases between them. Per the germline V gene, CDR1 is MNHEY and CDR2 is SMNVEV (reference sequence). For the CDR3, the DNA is TGTGCCAGCAGTTTATCCCGCAGGCGGGCCCCCTACGAGCAGTACTTC. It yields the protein CASSLSRRRAPYEQYF.

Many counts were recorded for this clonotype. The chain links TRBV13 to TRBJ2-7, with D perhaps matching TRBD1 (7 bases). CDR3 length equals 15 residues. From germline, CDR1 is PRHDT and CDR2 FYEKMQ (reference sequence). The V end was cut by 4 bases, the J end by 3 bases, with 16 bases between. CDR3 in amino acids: CASSSSGQGGYEQYF. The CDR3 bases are TGTGCCAGCAGCTCCAGCGGTCAGGGGGGCTACGAGCAGTACTTC.

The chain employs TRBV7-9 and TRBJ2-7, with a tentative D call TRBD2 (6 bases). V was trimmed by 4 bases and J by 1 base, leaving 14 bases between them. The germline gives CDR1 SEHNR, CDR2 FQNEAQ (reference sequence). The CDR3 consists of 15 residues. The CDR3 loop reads CASSYSGHASYEQYF. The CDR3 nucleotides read TGTGCCAGCAGCTACAGCGGGCATGCTTCCTACGAGCAGTACTTC.

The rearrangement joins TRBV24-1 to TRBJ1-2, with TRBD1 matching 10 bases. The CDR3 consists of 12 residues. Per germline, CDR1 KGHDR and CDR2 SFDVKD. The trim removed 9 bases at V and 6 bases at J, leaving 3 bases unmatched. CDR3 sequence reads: CATGGTGDGYTF. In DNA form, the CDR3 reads TGTGCCACCGGTGGGACAGGGGATGGCTACACCTTC.

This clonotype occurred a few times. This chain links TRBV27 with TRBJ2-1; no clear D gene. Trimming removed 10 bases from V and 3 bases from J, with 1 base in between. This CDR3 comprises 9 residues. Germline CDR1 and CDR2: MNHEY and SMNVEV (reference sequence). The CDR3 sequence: CAIYNEQFF. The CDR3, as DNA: TGTGCCATCTACAATGAGCAGTTCTTC.

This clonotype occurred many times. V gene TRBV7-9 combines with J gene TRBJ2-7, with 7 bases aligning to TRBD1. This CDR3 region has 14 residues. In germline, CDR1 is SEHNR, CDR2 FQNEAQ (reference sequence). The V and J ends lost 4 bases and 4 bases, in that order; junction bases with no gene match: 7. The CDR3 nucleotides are TGTGCCAGCAGCTGGGACAGTGGCGATTACGAGCAGTACTTC. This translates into CASSWDSGDYEQYF.

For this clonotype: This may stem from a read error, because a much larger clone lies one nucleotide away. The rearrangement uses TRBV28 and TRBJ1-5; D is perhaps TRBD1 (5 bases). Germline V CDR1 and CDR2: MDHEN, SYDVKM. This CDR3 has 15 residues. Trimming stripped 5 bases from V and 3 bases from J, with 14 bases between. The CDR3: CASSTLAGDNQPQHF. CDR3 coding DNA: TGTGCCAGCAGTACCTTGGCGGGGGACAATCAGCCCCAGCATTTT. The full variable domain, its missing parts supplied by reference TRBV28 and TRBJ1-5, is DVKVTQSSRYLVKRTGEKVFLECVQDMDHENMFWYRQDPGLGLRLIYFSYDVKMKEKGDIPEGYSVSREKKERFSLILESASTNQTSMYLCASSTLAGDNQPQHFGDGTRLSIL.